This T cell receptor beta chain comes out of a study of cytomegalovirus exposure and HLA in healthy donors. The CDR3 is 13 residues long. Germline V gives CDR1 SGHAT, CDR2 FQDESV (reference sequence). V gave up 4 bases and J gave up 4 bases, with 10 bases separating them. Vbeta (60) and Jbeta (13) primers were used in the PCR. TCRdb's table, derived via immunoSEQ multiplex PCR, lists solely in-frame clones and lacks some. The sample consists of around 130,000 clones, about 8.6% of them appearing once. The material sequenced was PBMCs. The receptor comes from a middle-aged woman in good health and CMV-seropositive. The V and J genes are TRBV11-1 and TRBJ1-1; D might be TRBD1 (5 bases). The CDR3 sequence: CASSSQAGTEAFF. The CDR3 DNA follows: TGTGCCAGCAGCTCACAGGCCGGCACTGAAGCTTTCTTT.